This T cell receptor (beta chain) appears in the sequencing data of a study of blood T cells in healthy people across ages. A second roughly 6 to 12 cycle PCR used barcoded and J-beta primers. TCRdb re-called the 5' RACE reads through MiXCR, storing one row per CDR3 protein. The data contain roughly 930,000 distinct CDR3 sequences, roughly 48% of them seen just once; the ten biggest clones take up roughly 13%. Germline lookup yields CDR1 SQVTM and CDR2 ANQGSEA. V lost 3 bases, J lost 2 bases, and 11 bases lay in between. CDR3 length: 13 residues. The TCR originated in a man in his thirties or forties in good health. The chain couples TRBV29-1 to TRBJ2-7; D is unresolved. The specimen sequenced was blood. CDR3 sequence reads: CSVEKDRPYEQYF. The CDR3 DNA sequence: TGCAGCGTTGAGAAGGACCGACCCTACGAGCAGTACTTC.